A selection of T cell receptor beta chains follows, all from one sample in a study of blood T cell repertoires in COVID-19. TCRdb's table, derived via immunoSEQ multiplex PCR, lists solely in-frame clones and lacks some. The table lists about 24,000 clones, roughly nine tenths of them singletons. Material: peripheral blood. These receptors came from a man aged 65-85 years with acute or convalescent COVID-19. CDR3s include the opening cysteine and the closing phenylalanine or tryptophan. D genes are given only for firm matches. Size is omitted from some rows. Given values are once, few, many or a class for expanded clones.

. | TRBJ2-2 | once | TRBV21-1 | CASSPRQGWAGELFF | TGTGCCAGCAGCCCCCGACAGGGATGGGCCGGGGAGCTGTTTTTT
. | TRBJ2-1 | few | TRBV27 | CASSPQGSEQFF | TGTGCCAGCAGCCCACAGGGTAGTGAGCAGTTCTTC
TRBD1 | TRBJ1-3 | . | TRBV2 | CASSDAFDRVAGNTIYF | TGTGCCAGCAGTGACGCCTTTGACAGGGTGGCTGGAAACACCATATATTTT
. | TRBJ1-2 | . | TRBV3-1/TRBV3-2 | CASSQGRLGEGYTF | TGTGCCAGCAGCCAAGGTCGCCTCGGGGAGGGCTACACCTTC
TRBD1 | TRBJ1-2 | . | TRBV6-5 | CASSYFDRGYGYTF | TGTGCCAGCAGTTACTTTGACAGGGGCTATGGCTACACCTTC
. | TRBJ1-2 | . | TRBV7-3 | CASSHGPTGVYGYTF | TGTGCCAGCAGCCATGGACCGACAGGAGTCTATGGCTACACCTTC
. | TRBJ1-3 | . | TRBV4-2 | CASSQGSQGPGNTIYF | TGTGCCAGCAGCCAGGGGAGTCAGGGGCCTGGAAACACCATATATTTT
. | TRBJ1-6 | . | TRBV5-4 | CASSLNMPGLRGGSSPLHF | TGTGCCAGCAGCTTAAATATGCCGGGACTTCGGGGAGGAAGTTCACCCCTCCACTTT
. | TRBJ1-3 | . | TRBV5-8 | CASSPRGNRGNTIYF | TGTGCCAGCAGCCCACGGGGGAACAGGGGAAACACCATATATTTT
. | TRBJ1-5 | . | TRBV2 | CASRRQVSNQPQHF | TGTGCCAGCAGGAGACAGGTTAGCAATCAGCCCCAGCATTTT
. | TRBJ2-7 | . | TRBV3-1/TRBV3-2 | CASSQDRNNPYEQYF | TGTGCCAGCAGCCAAGATCGTAACAATCCCTACGAGCAGTACTTC
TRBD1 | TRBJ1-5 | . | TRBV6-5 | CASQTGTDQPQHF | TGTGCCAGCCAGACAGGGACGGACCAGCCCCAGCATTTT
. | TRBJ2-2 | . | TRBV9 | CASSVRVSYTTNTGELFF | TGTGCCAGCAGCGTACGGGTCTCTTACACCACGAACACCGGGGAGCTGTTTTTT
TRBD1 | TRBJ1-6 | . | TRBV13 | CASSPRDRGNSPLHF | TGTGCCAGCAGCCCAAGGGACAGGGGGAATTCACCCCTCCACTTT
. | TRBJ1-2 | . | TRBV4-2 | CASSQGGLLGYTF | TGTGCCAGCAGCCAAGGGGGCTTACTGGGCTACACCTTC
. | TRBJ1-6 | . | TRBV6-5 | CASSGTTNSPLHF | TGTGCCAGCAGCGGGACAACTAATTCACCCCTCCACTTT
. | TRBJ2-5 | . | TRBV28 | CASSPPQDSKVQYF | TGTGCCAGCAGCCCCCCCCAGGACTCGAAGGTCCAGTACTTC
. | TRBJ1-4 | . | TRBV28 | CASRKDGLRVNEKLFF | TGTGCCAGCAGAAAAGACGGCCTGAGGGTTAATGAAAAACTGTTTTTT
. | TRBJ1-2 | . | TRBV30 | CAWSGLRDYTF | TGTGCCTGGAGCGGTCTCAGGGACTACACCTTC
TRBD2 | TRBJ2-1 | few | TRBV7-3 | CASSLFTSGAYNEQFF | TGTGCCAGCAGCTTATTCACTAGCGGAGCCTACAATGAGCAGTTCTTC
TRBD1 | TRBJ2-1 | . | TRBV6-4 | CASSRESGTGLNEQFF | TGTGCCAGCAGTCGCGAATCCGGGACAGGACTAAATGAGCAGTTCTTC
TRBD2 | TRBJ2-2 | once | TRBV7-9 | CASSLALSGAITGELFF | TGTGCCAGCAGCTTAGCGCTTAGCGGGGCTATAACCGGGGAGCTGTTTTTT
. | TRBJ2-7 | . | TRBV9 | CASSVASGSPYEQYF | TGTGCCAGCAGCGTAGCTTCCGGGAGCCCCTACGAGCAGTACTTC
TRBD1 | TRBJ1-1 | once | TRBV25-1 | CASSAPPFPGQKNTEAFF | TGTGCCAGCAGTGCACCACCTTTCCCGGGACAGAAGAACACTGAAGCTTTCTTT
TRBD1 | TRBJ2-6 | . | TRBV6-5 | CASSRTGAGANVLTF | TGTGCCAGCAGTCGGACAGGGGCTGGGGCCAACGTCCTGACTTTC
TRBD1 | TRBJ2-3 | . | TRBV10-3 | CAIRTRDRGTTDTQYF | TGTGCCATCAGAACAAGGGACAGGGGGACGACAGATACGCAGTATTTT
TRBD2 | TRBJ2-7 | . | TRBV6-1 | CASSEELAGVAQYF | TGTGCCAGCAGTGAAGAACTAGCGGGAGTTGCGCAGTACTTC
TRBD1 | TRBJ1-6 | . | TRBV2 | CASRQDQGAQNSPLHF | TGTGCCAGCAGGCAAGACCAGGGGGCCCAAAATTCACCCCTCCACTTT
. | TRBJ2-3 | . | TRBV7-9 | CASSLLFGEKKGTDTQYF | TGTGCCAGCAGCTTACTTTTCGGGGAGAAGAAGGGCACAGATACGCAGTATTTT
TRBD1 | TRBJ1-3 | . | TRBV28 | CASSPGTVPNTIYF | TGTGCCAGCAGCCCGGGGACAGTCCCAAACACCATATATTTT
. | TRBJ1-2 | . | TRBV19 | CASTTVGGANYGYTF | TGTGCCAGTACCACAGTGGGGGGAGCTAACTATGGCTACACCTTC
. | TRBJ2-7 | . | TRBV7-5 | CARSPSRIVRTGGSTYEQYF | TGTGCCAGAAGCCCGAGTAGGATTGTCCGGACAGGGGGCTCAACCTACGAGCAGTACTTC
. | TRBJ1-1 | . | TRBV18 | CATTGNTEAFF | TGTGCCACGACAGGGAACACTGAAGCTTTCTTT
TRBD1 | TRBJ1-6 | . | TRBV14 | CASSQEGGGRAYNSPLHF | TGTGCCAGCAGCCAAGAAGGAGGGGGCAGGGCCTATAATTCACCCCTCCACTTT
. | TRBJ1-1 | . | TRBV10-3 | CAISRQENTEAFF | TGTGCCATCAGTCGACAGGAAAACACTGAAGCTTTCTTT
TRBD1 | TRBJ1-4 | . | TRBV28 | CASSFGQGVSF | TGTGCCAGCAGTTTTGGGCAGGGGGTGTCGTTT
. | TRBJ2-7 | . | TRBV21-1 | CASSKGVFLRPKYEQYF | TGTGCCAGCAGCAAGGGCGTATTCCTAAGACCCAAGTACGAGCAGTACTTC
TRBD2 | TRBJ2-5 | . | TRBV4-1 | CASSPSGVQETQYF | TGCGCCAGCAGCCCTAGCGGGGTCCAAGAGACCCAGTACTTC
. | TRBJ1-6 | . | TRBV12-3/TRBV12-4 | CASSDPGSPLHF | TGTGCCAGCAGTGACCCCGGGTCACCCCTCCACTTT
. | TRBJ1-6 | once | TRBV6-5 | CASSYGAGQSPLHF | TGTGCCAGCAGTTACGGAGCAGGGCAATCACCTCTCCACTTT
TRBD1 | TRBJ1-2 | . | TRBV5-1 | CASSPESEGARTF | TGCGCCAGCAGCCCTGAATCTGAGGGGGCGAGAACCTTC
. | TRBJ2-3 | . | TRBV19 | CASSFQQGRTDTQYF | TGTGCCAGTAGTTTTCAACAGGGGAGGACAGATACGCAGTATTTT
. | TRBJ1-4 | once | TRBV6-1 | CASSEVQATNEKLFF | TGTGCCAGCAGTGAAGTCCAAGCTACTAATGAAAAACTGTTTTTT
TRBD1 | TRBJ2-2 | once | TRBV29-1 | CSVKQGDTGELFF | TGCAGCGTAAAACAGGGGGACACCGGGGAGCTGTTTTTT
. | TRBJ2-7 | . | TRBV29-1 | CSALGEGTPYEQYF | TGCAGCGCTTTAGGAGAGGGGACTCCCTACGAGCAGTACTTC
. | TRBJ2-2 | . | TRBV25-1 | CASSLWRGPGTGELFF | TGTGCCAGCAGTTTGTGGCGAGGTCCGGGGACCGGGGAGCTGTTTTTT
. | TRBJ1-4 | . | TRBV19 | CASHVRANEKLFF | TGTGCCAGTCACGTCCGAGCTAATGAAAAACTGTTTTTT
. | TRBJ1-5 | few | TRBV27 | CASSLRFGAQEPQHF | TGTGCCAGCAGTTTAAGGTTTGGGGCTCAGGAGCCCCAGCATTTT
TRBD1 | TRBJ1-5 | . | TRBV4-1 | CASSQTDREHQPQHF | TGCGCCAGCAGCCAAACGGACAGGGAGCATCAGCCCCAGCATTTT
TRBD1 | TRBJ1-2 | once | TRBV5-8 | CASSLGTELYGYTF | TGTGCCAGCAGCTTAGGGACAGAGTTGTATGGCTACACCTTC
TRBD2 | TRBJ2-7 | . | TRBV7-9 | CASTRESSYEQYF | TGTGCCTCGACGCGGGAGAGCTCCTACGAGCAGTACTTC
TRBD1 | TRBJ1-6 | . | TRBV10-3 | CATLGQEGSPLHF | TGTGCCACGTTGGGACAGGAGGGGTCACCCCTCCACTTT
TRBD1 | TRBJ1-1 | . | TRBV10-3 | CAISDPTGENTEAFF | TGTGCCATCAGTGACCCGACAGGGGAGAACACTGAAGCTTTCTTT
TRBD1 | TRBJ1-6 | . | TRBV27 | CASSKSGQSSYNSPLHF | TGTGCCAGCAGTAAATCGGGACAGAGCTCCTATAATTCACCCCTCCACTTT
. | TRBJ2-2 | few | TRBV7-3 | CASRGSINTGELFF | TGTGCCAGTCGGGGGTCGATTAACACCGGGGAGCTGTTTTTT
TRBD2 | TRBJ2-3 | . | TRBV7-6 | CASSLLAGLSTDTQYF | TGTGCCAGCAGCTTGTTAGCGGGCCTTAGCACAGATACGCAGTATTTT
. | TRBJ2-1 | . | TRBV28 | CASSLIGEQFF | TGTGCCAGCAGTTTGATCGGTGAGCAGTTCTTC
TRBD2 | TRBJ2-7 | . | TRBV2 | CASSEGLAGAEQYF | TGTGCCAGCAGTGAAGGGCTAGCGGGGGCCGAGCAGTACTTC
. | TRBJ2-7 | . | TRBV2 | CASGPDTYEQYF | TGTGCCAGCGGGCCGGACACCTACGAGCAGTACTTC